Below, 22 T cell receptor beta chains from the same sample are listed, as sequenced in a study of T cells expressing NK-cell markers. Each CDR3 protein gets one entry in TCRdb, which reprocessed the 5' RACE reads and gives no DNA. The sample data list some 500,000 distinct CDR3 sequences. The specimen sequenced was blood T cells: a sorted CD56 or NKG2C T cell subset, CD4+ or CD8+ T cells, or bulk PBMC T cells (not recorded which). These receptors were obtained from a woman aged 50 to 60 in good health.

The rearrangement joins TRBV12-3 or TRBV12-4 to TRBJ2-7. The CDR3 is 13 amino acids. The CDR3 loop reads CASSLHTAREQYF.

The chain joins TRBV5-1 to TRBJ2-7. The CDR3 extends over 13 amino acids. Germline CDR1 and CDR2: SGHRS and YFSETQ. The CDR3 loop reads CASSFEVAYEQYF.

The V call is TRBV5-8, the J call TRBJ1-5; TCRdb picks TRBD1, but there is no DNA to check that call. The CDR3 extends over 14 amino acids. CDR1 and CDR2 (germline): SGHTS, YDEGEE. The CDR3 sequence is CASSLEAGRQPQHF.

The CDR3 loop reads CASQAGLLYYEQYF. The gene calls are TRBV10-3 and TRBJ2-7; TCRdb returns TRBD2, unconfirmable since there is no DNA. The V gene's germline CDR1 is ENHRY and CDR2 SYGVKD. This CDR3 is 14 amino acids long.

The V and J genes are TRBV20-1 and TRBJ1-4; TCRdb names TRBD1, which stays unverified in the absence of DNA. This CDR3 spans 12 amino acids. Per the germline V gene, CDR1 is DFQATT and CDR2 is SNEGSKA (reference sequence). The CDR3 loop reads CSAPDRNEKLFF.

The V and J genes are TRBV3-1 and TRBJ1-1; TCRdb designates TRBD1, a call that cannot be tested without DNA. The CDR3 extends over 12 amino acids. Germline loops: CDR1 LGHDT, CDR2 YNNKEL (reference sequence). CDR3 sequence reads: CASSFRQGEAFF.

The CDR3 here is CASSLRQVNEQFF. The V and J genes are TRBV7-3 and TRBJ2-1; TCRdb's D call, TRBD1, is unchecked because there is no DNA. CDR1 SGHTA and CDR2 FQGTGA come from the germline V gene. The CDR3 sequence is 13 residues long.

CDR3 sequence: CASSAGDRGNTIYF. The V and J genes are TRBV28 and TRBJ1-3; TCRdb proposes TRBD1, but this gene call is untestable without DNA. The CDR3 contains 14 residues. The germline V gene encodes CDR1 MDHEN and CDR2 SYDVKM.

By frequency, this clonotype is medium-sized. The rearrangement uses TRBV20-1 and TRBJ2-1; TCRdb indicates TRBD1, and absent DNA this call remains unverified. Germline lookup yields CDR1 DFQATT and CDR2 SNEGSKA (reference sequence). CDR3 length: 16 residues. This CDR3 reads CSANPDRSSSYNEQFF.

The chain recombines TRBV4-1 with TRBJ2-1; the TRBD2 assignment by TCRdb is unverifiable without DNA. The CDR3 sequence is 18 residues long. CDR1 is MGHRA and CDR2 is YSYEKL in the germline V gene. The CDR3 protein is CASSQTGTSGRGYNEQFF.

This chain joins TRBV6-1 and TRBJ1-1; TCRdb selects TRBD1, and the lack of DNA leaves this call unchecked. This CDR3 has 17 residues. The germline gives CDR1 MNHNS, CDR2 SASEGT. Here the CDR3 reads CASSSVVAGRGNTEAFF.

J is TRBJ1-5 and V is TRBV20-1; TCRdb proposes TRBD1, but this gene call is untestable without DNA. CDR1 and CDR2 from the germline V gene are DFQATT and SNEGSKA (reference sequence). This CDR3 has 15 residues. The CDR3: CSAASGTDSNQPQHF.

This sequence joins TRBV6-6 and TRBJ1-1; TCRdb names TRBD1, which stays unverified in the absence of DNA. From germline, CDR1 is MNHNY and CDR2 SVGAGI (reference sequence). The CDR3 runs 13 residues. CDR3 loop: CASSWGFNTEAFF.

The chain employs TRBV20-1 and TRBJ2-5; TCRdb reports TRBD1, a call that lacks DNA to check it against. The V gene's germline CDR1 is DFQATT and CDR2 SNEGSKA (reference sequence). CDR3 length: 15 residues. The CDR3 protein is CSAPAGTEPGGTQYF.

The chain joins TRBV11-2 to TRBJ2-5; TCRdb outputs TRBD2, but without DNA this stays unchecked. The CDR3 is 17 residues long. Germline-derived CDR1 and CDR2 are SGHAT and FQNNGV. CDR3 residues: CASSLQLLAGGSETQYF.

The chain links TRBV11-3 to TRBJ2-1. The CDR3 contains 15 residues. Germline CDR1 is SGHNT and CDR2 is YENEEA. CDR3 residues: CASNLDGSGYNEQFF. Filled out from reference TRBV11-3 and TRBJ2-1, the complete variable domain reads EAGVVQSPRYKIIEKKQPVAFWCNPISGHNTLYWYLQNLGQGPELLIRYENEEAVDDSQLPKDRFSAERLKGVDSTLKIQPAELGDSAVYLCASNLDGSGYNEQFFGPGTRLTVL.

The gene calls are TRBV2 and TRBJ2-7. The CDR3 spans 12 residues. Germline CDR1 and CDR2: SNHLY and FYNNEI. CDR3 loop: CASRAVYYEQYF.

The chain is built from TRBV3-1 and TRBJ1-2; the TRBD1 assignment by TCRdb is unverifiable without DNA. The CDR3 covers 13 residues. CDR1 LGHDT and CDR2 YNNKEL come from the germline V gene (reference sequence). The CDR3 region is CASSRGTGKGYTF.

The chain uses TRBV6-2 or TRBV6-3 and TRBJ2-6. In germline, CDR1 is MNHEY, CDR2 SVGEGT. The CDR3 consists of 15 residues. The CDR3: CASSYEPAGANVLTF.

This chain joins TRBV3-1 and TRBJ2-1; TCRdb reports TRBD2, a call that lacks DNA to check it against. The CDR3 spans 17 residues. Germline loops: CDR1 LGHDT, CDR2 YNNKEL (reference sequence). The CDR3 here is CASSSPGLAGTYNEQFF.

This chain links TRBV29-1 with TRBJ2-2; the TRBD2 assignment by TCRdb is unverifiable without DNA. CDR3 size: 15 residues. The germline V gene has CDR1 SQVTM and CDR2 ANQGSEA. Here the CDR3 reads CSVRTSGSITGELFF.

CDR3 amino acids: CASGLITGGNYEQYF. The genes are TRBV12-5 and TRBJ2-7; TCRdb's D gene call, TRBD1, goes unchecked for lack of DNA. Per the germline V gene, CDR1 is LGHNT and CDR2 is FRNRAP. The CDR3 has 15 amino acids.